What follows are 5 T cell receptor beta chains derived from one specimen sequenced in a study of cytomegalovirus exposure and HLA in healthy donors. With 60 Vbeta and 13 Jbeta primers, the PCR was carried out. This table comes from immunoSEQ multiplex PCR, and its TCRdb copy is limited to in-frame clones, with some not included. The sample consists of fewer than 350,000 clones, 70% to 90% of them appearing once. Sequenced: PBMCs. These receptors were collected from a woman aged 18-30 years in good health and CMV-seronegative.

The V call is TRBV6-5, the J call TRBJ1-2, with D possibly being TRBD1 (5 bases). Trimming took 2 bases from V and 5 from J, leaving 9 bases between them. CDR3 length: 13 amino acids. Germline CDR1 MNHEY, CDR2 SVGAGI. CDR3 DNA sequence: TGTGCCAGCAGTTACATTTCAGGGTATGGCTACACCTTC. It codes for CASSYISGYGYTF.

The gene calls are TRBV9 and TRBJ1-1, with TRBD1 identical over 8 bases. The CDR3 consists of 14 residues. V lost 3 bases and J lost 5; bases outside the gene matches: 6. In germline, CDR1 is SGDLS, CDR2 YYNGEE. The CDR3 region is CASSAWTGKTEAFF. The CDR3 nucleotides read TGTGCCAGCAGCGCTTGGACAGGGAAAACTGAAGCTTTCTTT.

V is TRBV5-4 and J is TRBJ2-7; D possibly corresponds to TRBD1 (6 bases). This CDR3 has 13 amino acids. The V gene's germline CDR1 is SGHNT and CDR2 YYREEE (reference sequence). V was shortened by 5 bases and J by 5 bases, with 14 bases between the two germline ends. This CDR3 is CASSSQGLDEQYF. The CDR3 region has the DNA TGTGCCAGCAGTTCACAGGGTTTGGACGAGCAGTACTTC.

The V call is TRBV25-1, the J call TRBJ2-3; D ambiguous. The CDR3 totals 10 residues. V was pared by 4 bases and J by 7 bases, with 3 bases between. Germline assignment: CDR1 MGHDK and CDR2 SYGVNS. As DNA, the CDR3 is TGTGCCAGCAGTGCCAATACGCAGTATTTT. It codes for CASSANTQYF.

The chain carries TRBV19 and TRBJ2-7; weak D call: TRBD1 (5 bases). The CDR3 has 14 residues. The germline V and J ends were trimmed by 3 bases and 2 bases, with 11 bases remaining between them. The germline V gene has CDR1 LNHDA and CDR2 SQIVND (reference sequence). The CDR3 bases are TGTGCCAGTAGTATTCCAGGGTTCACCTACGAGCAGTACTTC. Its translation: CASSIPGFTYEQYF.